This T cell receptor (beta chain) was captured in a study of spatial heterogeneity in lung cancer. Overall study context: Detected sequences consistently included more beta-chain ones than alpha-chain ones.

This clonotype has ten or more counts. The antigen is not known. Sample time point: sample taken at primary tumor resection. Sequencing of whole RNA from tumor, nontumor lung or frozen PBMC involved no sorting. There were 72 donors, all of them untreated patients with early-stage non-small cell lung cancer. Every TCR cDNA molecule bore a unique molecular identifier. TCRdb processed the 5' RACE reads anew with MiXCR; each CDR3 protein has one entry. The sample carries 50,000 to 65,000 distinct CDR3 sequences, roughly 7.5% recorded once. Notes on the study in general: Among blood samples, ubiquitous expanded tumor TCRs appeared more at resection than at follow-up.

The sample here was PBMCs, taken at surgery. The sequence derives from a female donor with early-stage non-small cell lung cancer.

In DNA form, the CDR3 reads TGCAGCGCCCAGGACTTGACTTCCTACGAGCAGTACTTC. Amino acid sequence: CSAQDLTSYEQYF. This chain uses TRBV29-1 with TRBJ2-7; possibly TRBD2 for D (5 bases). The CDR3 length is 13 residues. The germline V gene has CDR1 SQVTM and CDR2 ANQGSEA. Trimming removed 7 bases from V and 1 base from J, with 14 bases in between.